This TCR beta chain was sequenced during a study of human T cells and chemical hapten exposure. Study-level results: Following DPC sensitization, TCRs present above 1 in 1000 frequency showed no change.

Documented time point: patch test 1, 2 weeks after DPC sensitization. As to treatment: therapeutic diphenylcyclopropenone sensitization with weekly scalp DPC. There are a few counts of this clonotype. Antigen unknown. In germline, CDR1 is SEHNR, CDR2 FQNEAQ (reference sequence). Trimming took 1 base from V and 4 from J, leaving 7 bases between them. The CDR3 loop spans 13 amino acids. As handled by the study authors: A typical sample had around 96,000 TCRs, with about 23,224 to 690,600 overall. Each CDR3 protein gets one entry after TCRdb re-called the RACE reads with MiXCR. The authors' filters were not applied to this entry. The repertoire includes 370,000 or so distinct CDR3 sequences, about 4.4% of them detected once, and 2% to 2.5% sits in the top ten.

This sample comprised whole blood, obtained in connection with sensitization to the hapten diphenylcyclopropenone (DPC). The origin of this receptor is a woman aged 45-65 years with alopecia areata. Some clones in this sample may be carry-over from other donors' samples. The chain couples TRBV7-9 to TRBJ1-1; no clear D gene. The CDR3 DNA reads TGTGCCAGCAGCTTAGATCAGAGCACTGAAGCTTTCTTT. This sequence encodes CASSLDQSTEAFF.